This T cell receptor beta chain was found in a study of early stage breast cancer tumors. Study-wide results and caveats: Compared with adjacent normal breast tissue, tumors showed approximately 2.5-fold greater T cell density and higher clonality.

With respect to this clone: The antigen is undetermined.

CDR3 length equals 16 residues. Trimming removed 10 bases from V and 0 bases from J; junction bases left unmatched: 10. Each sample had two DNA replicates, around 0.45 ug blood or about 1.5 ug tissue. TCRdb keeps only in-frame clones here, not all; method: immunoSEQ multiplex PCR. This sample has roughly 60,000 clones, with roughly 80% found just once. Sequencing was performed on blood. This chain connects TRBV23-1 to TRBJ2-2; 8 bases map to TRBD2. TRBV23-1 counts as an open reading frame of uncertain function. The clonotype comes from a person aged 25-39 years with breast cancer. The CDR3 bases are TGCGCCATCCCGAATCGGGGGGGACCGAACACCGGGGAGCTGTTTTTT. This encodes CAIPNRGGPNTGELFF.